What follows describes a single T cell receptor beta chain. The record originates from a study of cytomegalovirus exposure and HLA in healthy donors. This CDR3 spans 14 amino acids. Trimming removed 2 bases from V and 2 bases from J, with 9 bases in between. Germline loops: CDR1 SGHAT, CDR2 FQNNGV. The study ran its PCR with 60 Vbeta and 13 Jbeta primers. Only in-frame clones appear in the TCRdb table, and some are missing; sequencing was by immunoSEQ multiplex PCR. The sample consists of a few hundred thousand clones, approximately 79% of them appearing once. Material for sequencing was PBMCs. The rearrangement joins TRBV11-2 to TRBJ2-5; D remains unclear. This clonotype originated in a young man in good health and CMV-seronegative. The CDR3 DNA sequence: TGTGCCAGCAGCTTATCCTACAGACAAGAGACCCAGTACTTC. Residues: CASSLSYRQETQYF.